This passage covers 11 T cell receptor beta chains from one sample sequenced in a study of shared clonotypes between healthy human individuals. Clones were sequenced by immunoSEQ multiplex PCR, and TCRdb holds only the in-frame ones, with some missing. The sample holds 2 million to 2.5 million clones, around 90% seen once. Sample: naive CD4+ T cells from PBMCs. As for subset: CD45RA+ positively selected. The receptor source for this set is a man aged 18 to 29 in good health. Some clones in this sample may be carry-over from other donors' samples.

V usage is TRBV13 and J usage is TRBJ1-4; D is unresolved. Per germline, CDR1 PRHDT and CDR2 FYEKMQ (reference sequence). The V end was cut by 4 bases, the J end by 8 bases, with 14 bases between. The CDR3 runs to 14 residues. The CDR3 here is CASSSPPGREKLFF. In nucleotides, the CDR3 is TGTGCCAGCAGCTCACCCCCGGGTAGGGAAAAACTGTTTTTT.

The rearrangement uses TRBV7-9 and TRBJ2-7; tentative D call: TRBD2 (5 bases). This CDR3 contains 15 residues. The germline V gene has CDR1 SEHNR and CDR2 FQNEAQ (reference sequence). With 7 bases removed from V and 7 bases from J, the gap between germline ends came to 23 bases. CDR3 residues: CASTRSDGWEREQYF. In DNA, the CDR3 is TGTGCCAGCACCCGTAGCGACGGGTGGGAACGGGAGCAGTACTTC. The full variable domain, completed using reference TRBV7-9 and TRBJ2-7, is DTGVSQNPRHKITKRGQNVTFRCDPISEHNRLYWYRQTLGQGPEFLTYFQNEAQLEKSRLLSDRFSAERPKGSFSTLEIQRTEQGDSAMYLCASTRSDGWEREQYFGPGTRLTVT.

This clone occurred once. This chain joins TRBV4-1 and TRBJ1-4, with D possibly being TRBD1 (5 bases). V was trimmed by 4 bases and J by 8 bases, leaving 17 bases between them. Per the germline V gene, CDR1 is MGHRA and CDR2 is YSYEKL. CDR3 size: 15 residues. The CDR3 coding sequence is TGCGCCAGCAGCCCCTCAGGGAATAGTAACGAAAAACTGTTTTTT. The encoded protein is CASSPSGNSNEKLFF.

V and J are TRBV7-2 and TRBJ2-7; D is uncertain. Germline CDR1 reads SGHTA; CDR2 reads FQGNSA. The CDR3 length is 12 residues. V lost 2 bases and J 3 bases, leaving 5 bases between the germline ends. The chain's CDR3 is CASSLRRYEQYF. CDR3 DNA: TGTGCCAGCAGCTTACGGCGCTACGAGCAGTACTTC.

As regards this clone: Other DNA sequences in the sample encode the same CDR3. The CDR3 DNA reads TGTGCCTGGAGTGTGGAGGGCAGCCAGCCCCAGCATTTT. Amino acids: CAWSVEGSQPQHF. V usage is TRBV30 and J usage is TRBJ1-5, with D uncertain. This CDR3 is built from 13 residues. Trimming took 0 bases from V and 7 from J, leaving 10 bases between them. From germline, CDR1 is GTSNPN and CDR2 SVGIG (reference sequence).

CDR3 residues: CASGGRRNTEAFF. The CDR3 nucleotides read TGTGCCAGTGGGGGGCGGAGGAACACTGAAGCTTTCTTT. The rearrangement uses TRBV19 and TRBJ1-1; TRBD1 might be the D (6 bases). The CDR3 covers 13 residues. The germline V gene encodes CDR1 LNHDA and CDR2 SQIVND (reference sequence). V lost 8 bases, J lost 1 base, and 11 bases lay in between. Full variable domain (missing parts from reference TRBV19 and TRBJ1-1): DGGITQSPKYLFRKEGQNVTLSCEQNLNHDAMYWYRQDPGQGLRLIYYSQIVNDFQKGDIAEGYSVSREKKESFPLTVTSAQKNPTAFYLCASGGRRNTEAFFGQGTRLTVV.

The chain carries TRBV7-3 and TRBJ2-1, with 10 bases that match TRBD1. The CDR3 is 15 amino acids. Per the germline V gene, CDR1 is SGHTA and CDR2 is FQGTGA. The junction had 6 bases not matched to a gene; V was cut back by 4 bases and J by 6 bases. CDR3 DNA sequence: TGTGCCAGCAGCTCGCGGACAGGGGGGGTCAATGAGCAGTTCTTC. Its protein product is CASSSRTGGVNEQFF.

CDR3 residues: CASSPLAGRDEQYF. The DNA for the CDR3 is TGTGCCAGCAGCCCACTAGCGGGAAGAGACGAGCAGTACTTC. The chain carries TRBV11-2 and TRBJ2-7, with 10 bases matching TRBD2. The CDR3 is 14 amino acids. The trim removed 5 bases at V and 5 bases at J, leaving 6 bases unmatched. Germline CDR1 reads SGHAT; CDR2 reads FQNNGV.

The J gene is TRBJ2-3, the V gene TRBV2; TRBD2 matches 8 bases. V shed 7 bases and J 5 bases; nucleotides not matched to a gene: 11. Germline V lookup: CDR1 SNHLY, CDR2 FYNNEI. There are 15 residues in the CDR3. Written as DNA, the CDR3 is TGTGCCAGCAAACGTCGAGCGGGAGTAGGAGATACGCAGTATTTT. Amino acid sequence: CASKRRAGVGDTQYF.

CDR3 sequence reads: CASSFAGGGYTF. CDR3 nucleotide sequence: TGTGCCAGCAGCTTCGCAGGGGGTGGCTACACCTTC. The gene calls are TRBV7-2 and TRBJ1-2; 7 positions match TRBD1. Germline V gives CDR1 SGHTA, CDR2 FQGNSA. Trimming cost V 3 bases and J 7 bases; bases outside gene matches: 2. There are 12 residues in the CDR3. Full variable domain (remainder filled in from reference TRBV7-2 and TRBJ1-2): GAGVSQSPSNKVTEKGKDVELRCDPISGHTALYWYRQSLGQGLEFLIYFQGNSAPDKSGLPSDRFSAERTGGSVSTLTIQRTQQEDSAVYLCASSFAGGGYTFGSGTRLTVV.

For this clone: Distinct nucleotide sequences in the sample also encode this CDR3. The chain combines TRBV7-9 with TRBJ2-2; 8 bases are shared with TRBD1. There are 15 residues in the CDR3. J lost 2 bases, V lost 5 bases, and 4 bases had no gene match. Germline lookup yields CDR1 SEHNR and CDR2 FQNEAQ (reference sequence). CDR3 in amino acids: CASSLGQGNTGELFF. The CDR3 DNA sequence: TGTGCCAGCAGCCTAGGACAGGGTAACACCGGGGAGCTGTTTTTT. The full variable domain, rest sourced from reference TRBV7-9 and TRBJ2-2, is DTGVSQNPRHKITKRGQNVTFRCDPISEHNRLYWYRQTLGQGPEFLTYFQNEAQLEKSRLLSDRFSAERPKGSFSTLEIQRTEQGDSAMYLCASSLGQGNTGELFFGEGSRLTVL.